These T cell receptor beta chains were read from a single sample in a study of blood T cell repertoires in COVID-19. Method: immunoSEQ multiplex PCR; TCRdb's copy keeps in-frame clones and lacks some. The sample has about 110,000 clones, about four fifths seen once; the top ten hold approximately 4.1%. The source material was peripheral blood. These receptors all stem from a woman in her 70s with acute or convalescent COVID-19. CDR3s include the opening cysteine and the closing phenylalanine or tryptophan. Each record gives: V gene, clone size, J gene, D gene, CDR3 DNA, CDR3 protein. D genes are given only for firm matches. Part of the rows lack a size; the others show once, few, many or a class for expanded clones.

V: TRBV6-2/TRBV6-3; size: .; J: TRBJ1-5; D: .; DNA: TGTGCCAGCAGTGGAGGCGGGAGCAATCAGCCCCAGCATTTT; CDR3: CASSGGGSNQPQHF
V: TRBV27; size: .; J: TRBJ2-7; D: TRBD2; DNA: TGTGCCAGCAGTTTATACGGGACTAGCGGGAGTATGTACGAGCAGTACTTC; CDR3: CASSLYGTSGSMYEQYF
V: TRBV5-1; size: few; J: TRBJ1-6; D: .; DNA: TGCGCCAGCAGCTTGTCTAGCGGCGCGGAAGCACCCCTCCACTTT; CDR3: CASSLSSGAEAPLHF
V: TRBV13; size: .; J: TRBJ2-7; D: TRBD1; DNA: TGTGCCAGCAGCAGGCGGACAGGAACCCCCTACGAGCAGTACTTC; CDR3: CASSRRTGTPYEQYF
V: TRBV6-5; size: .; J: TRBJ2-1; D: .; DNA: TGTGCCAGCAGTTACGGCGGCAGGGAAGAGCAGTTCTTC; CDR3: CASSYGGREEQFF
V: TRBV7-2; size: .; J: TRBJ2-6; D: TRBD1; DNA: TGTGCCAGCAGCCCGAGACAGGGGTATATACTATCTGGGGCCAACGTCCTGACTTTC; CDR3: CASSPRQGYILSGANVLTF
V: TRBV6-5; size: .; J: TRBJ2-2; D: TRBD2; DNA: TGTGCCAGCAGTTCGGGAGGGCCTACCGAGGAGCTGTTTTTT; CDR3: CASSSGGPTEELFF
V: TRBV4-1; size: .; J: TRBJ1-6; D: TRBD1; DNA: TGCGCCAGCAGCCAAGAGGTCCAGGGGGCAGGGTCACCCCTCCACTTT; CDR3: CASSQEVQGAGSPLHF
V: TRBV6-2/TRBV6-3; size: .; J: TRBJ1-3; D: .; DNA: TGTGCCAGCAGTTCTTACGCGGGGACCCACTCTGGAAACACCATATATTTT; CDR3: CASSSYAGTHSGNTIYF
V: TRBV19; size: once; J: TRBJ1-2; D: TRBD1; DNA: TGTGCCAGTAGTACAGGGACAGGGAAAAGCTATGGCTACACCTTC; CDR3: CASSTGTGKSYGYTF
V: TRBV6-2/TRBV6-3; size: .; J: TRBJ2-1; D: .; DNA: TGTGCCAGCAGTCACGGCGGTGAGCAGTTCTTC; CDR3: CASSHGGEQFF
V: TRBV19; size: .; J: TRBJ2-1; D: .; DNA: TGTGCCAGTAGTGGGGGGACAGATAGCTACAATGAGCAGTTCTTC; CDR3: CASSGGTDSYNEQFF
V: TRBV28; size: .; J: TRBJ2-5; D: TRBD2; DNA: TGTGCCAGCAGCACGACCGGGGGGAACCAAGAGACCCAGTACTTC; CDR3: CASSTTGGNQETQYF
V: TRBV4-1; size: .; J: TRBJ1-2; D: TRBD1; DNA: TGCGCCAGCAGCCAATCTAAGGGCGAGACAGGGGGCGTTGGAGGCTACACCTTC; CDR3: CASSQSKGETGGVGGYTF
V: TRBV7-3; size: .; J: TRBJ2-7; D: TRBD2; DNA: TGTGCCAGCAGCTCGAGGGCCGGGACTAGCGCCCCCGAGCAGTACTTC; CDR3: CASSSRAGTSAPEQYF
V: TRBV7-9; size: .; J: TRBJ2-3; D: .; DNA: TGTGCCAGCAGCTTATTTGGCGGGGTTGGCACAGATACGCAGTATTTT; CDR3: CASSLFGGVGTDTQYF